This TCR beta chain was sequenced during a study of immune evolution from preneoplasia to lung adenocarcinoma. General study points: T cell clonality was higher in KRAS-mutant than EGFR-mutant or wild-type nodules.

Comments on this clone: Antigen: not known.

H&E slides confirmed each diagnosis, reviewed by two pathologists independently. Macro-dissection enriched premalignant or tumor cells before nucleic acid extraction. TCRdb's copy holds only in-frame clones and misses some; the assay was immunoSEQ multiplex PCR. Among fewer than 50,000 clones listed, roughly four fifths were seen once. The source material was FFPE invasive lung adenocarcinoma tissue. The receptor was isolated from a person aged 60 to 70 with lung adenocarcinoma.

The CDR3 bases are TGTGCCAGCTCCCGGGACGGCAGTTGGGGTGGCTACACCTTC. Its translation: CASSRDGSWGGYTF. The V call is TRBV6-4, the J call TRBJ1-2; D may be TRBD1 (5 bases). This CDR3 spans 14 amino acids. In germline, CDR1 is MRHNA, CDR2 SNTAGT. Trimming cost V 8 bases and J 7 bases, with 20 bases left between them.